This T cell receptor beta chain was observed in a study of beta chain features in type 1 diabetes. Study observations and caveats: Shortening that was moderate but significant affected the TCRB CDR3s of Type 1 diabetes patients in all four CD4+ subsets.

The CDR3 sequence is 14 residues long. Trimming shortened V by 4 bases and J by 0 bases, and 10 bases separated the two germline ends. CDR1 and CDR2 from the germline V gene are SGHNT and YYREEE (reference sequence). Only a few counts were recorded for this clone. Its antigen is not identified. As every portion of the isolated RNA was reverse transcribed, the sequencing read expressed TCRB transcripts. The repertoire was sequenced with immunoSEQ multiplex PCR; TCRdb's copy has only in-frame clones and lacks some. Of under 200,000 clones in the sample, about 9.8% were seen once. A single heparinised blood sample, averaging roughly 0.11 L, was obtained per donor.

Sample: central memory CD4+ T cells from blood. This receptor was taken from a woman aged 18 to 35 in good health. The J gene is TRBJ1-2, the V gene TRBV5-4; possibly TRBD1 for D (5 bases). CDR3 coding DNA: TGTGCCAGCAGCGCGGGACCGGCTAACTATGGCTACACCTTC. This sequence encodes CASSAGPANYGYTF. The whole variable domain, filled in from reference TRBV5-4 and TRBJ1-2, reads ETGVTQSPTHLIKTRGQQVTLRCSSQSGHNTVSWYQQALGQGPQFIFQYYREEENGRGNFPPRFSGLQFPNYSSELNVNALELDDSALYLCASSAGPANYGYTFGSGTRLTVV.